Reported below is one TCR beta chain. Its antigen is currently not known. No base quality values were provided; no much bigger clone lies one nucleotide off. The library was prepared using the immunoSEQ multiplex PCR assay. Imported from immuneACCESS, the table was reduced by TCRdb to in-frame sequences with V and J called. These copies leave out some clones; in studies compared against another copy, an unresolved V gene accounts for under half, and the cause of the remainder is not known. This sample gives 75,000 to 90,000 clones in total; approximately 90% of them show up just once. Roughly 3.5% of the sample is taken by the ten largest. These data belong to a study of T cell changes during pregnancy in multiple sclerosis (dated by TCRdb to about 2019). The study in broad terms: The study looked at changes in the T cell repertoire across pregnancy in women with multiple sclerosis.

CDR3 length: 15 amino acids, cysteine to phenylalanine. The only DNA kept is the CDR3, 45 bases in frame from the first base. Trimming takes 5 bases from V and 6 bases from J, and the germline ends sit 16 bases apart. CDR1 is given as SGHVS and CDR2 as FNYEAQ, both from the germline V gene. Sequenced material: PBMCs, taken in the first trimester of pregnancy. The V gene is TRBV7-6 and the J gene is TRBJ2-2; a tentative D call is TRBD2 (7 bases match). This TCR was sampled from a female donor in good health, serving as a control in a pregnancy study. Some clones in this sample may be carry-over from other donors' samples. The nucleotide sequence is TGTGCCAGCAGCCCAGCGGGACCAGGGGCCGGGGAGCTGTTTTTT. This encodes CASSPAGPGAGELFF.